Here is one T cell receptor (beta chain) with its context. The entry originates in a study of PD-1 blockade in mismatch repair-deficient tumors. Libraries were prepared by immunoSEQ multiplex PCR; TCRdb keeps only in-frame clonotypes and omits some of them. This sample has approximately 110,000 clones, with 60% to 85% found just once. The starting material was peripheral blood, obtained 60 weeks after starting pembrolizumab. The sequence came from an adult with mismatch repair-deficient cancer.

This chain's CDR3 is CASSPSRATGVGETQYF. The CDR3 DNA sequence: TGTGCCAGCAGCCCATCCCGGGCCACAGGTGTAGGAGAGACCCAGTACTTC. This chain links TRBV16 with TRBJ2-5; D is perhaps TRBD1 (5 bases). V shed 4 bases and J shed 4 bases, with 22 bases lying between them. From germline, CDR1 is KGHSY and CDR2 FQNENV. The CDR3 sequence is 17 residues long.